These 26 T cell receptor beta chains share one sample of origin, sequenced in a study of early T cells in non-severe SARS-CoV-2 infection. TCRdb ran MiXCR on the 5' RACE reads and lists one entry per CDR3 protein. The sample lists approximately 64,000 distinct CDR3 sequences; over 4% were seen once. Specimen: whole blood. The receptors originated from an adult who was a healthcare worker with PCR-confirmed SARS-CoV-2 infection or an uninfected control (not recorded which).

This clonotype has at least ten counts. This chain connects TRBV29-1 to TRBJ2-1, with 11 bases that match TRBD2. This CDR3 spans 15 amino acids. Germline values: CDR1 SQVTM, CDR2 ANQGSEA. V lost 4 bases to trimming and J lost 8 bases; unmatched junction nucleotides: 10. This CDR3 reads CSVVISGRAGYEQFF. The DNA for the CDR3 is TGCAGCGTTGTGATTAGCGGGAGGGCCGGGTATGAGCAGTTCTTC.

This clonotype was seen repeatedly, ten times or more. This rearrangement joins TRBV29-1 to TRBJ2-7; D remains ambiguous. The germline CDR1 and CDR2 sequences are SQVTM and ANQGSEA. The V and J ends lost 7 bases and 3 bases respectively, with 13 bases between them. This CDR3 is built from 12 residues. The CDR3 coding sequence is TGCAGCGCCGTGACAAACCACTACGAGCAGTACTTC. It encodes CSAVTNHYEQYF.

The table lists this clonotype with a few counts. The chain couples TRBV24-1 to TRBJ2-1, with D possibly matching TRBD2 (5 bases). This CDR3 spans 13 amino acids. Germline-derived CDR1 and CDR2 are KGHDR and SFDVKD. Between the trimmed V and J ends, which lost 4 bases and 13 bases, there was a span of 16 bases. This CDR3 is CATSEPSRRVQFF. CDR3 nucleotides: TGTGCCACCAGTGAACCTAGTAGGCGGGTCCAGTTCTTC.

This clonotype was seen at least ten times. CDR3 coding DNA: TGTGCCAGCAGCTTAGCTTTCACAGGGAGCTCTGGAAACACCATATATTTT. It translates to CASSLAFTGSSGNTIYF. The chain carries TRBV11-2 and TRBJ1-3; D possibly corresponds to TRBD1 (6 bases). V lost 1 base, J lost 0 bases, and 13 bases lay in between. The CDR3 length is 17 residues. Per the germline V gene, CDR1 is SGHAT and CDR2 is FQNNGV.

The rearrangement uses TRBV12-3 or TRBV12-4 and TRBJ2-7, with 15 bases matching TRBD2. V was pared by 6 bases and J by 6 bases, with 0 bases of the junction left unmatched. The CDR3 contains 13 residues. CDR3 protein: CASRGLAGGEQYF. DNA of the CDR3: TGTGCCAGCAGGGGACTAGCGGGAGGCGAGCAGTACTTC.

This clonotype was seen ten or more times. J is TRBJ2-1 and V is TRBV2, with D possibly being TRBD1 (5 bases). CDR3 length equals 14 residues. V dropped 6 bases and J dropped 0 bases, with 9 bases sitting between them. Per the germline V gene, CDR1 is SNHLY and CDR2 is FYNNEI. CDR3 in amino acids: CASRRQGSYNEQFF. CDR3 sequence (DNA): TGTGCCAGCAGAAGGCAGGGCTCCTACAATGAGCAGTTCTTC.

This clonotype appeared many times. The J gene is TRBJ2-2, the V gene TRBV6-2 or TRBV6-3; the D is unclear. The V and J ends lost 8 bases and 2 bases respectively, with 15 bases between them. Germline V CDR1 and CDR2: MNHEY, SVGEGT. This CDR3 is 15 amino acids long. In DNA, the CDR3 is TGTGCCAGCTCCTTCGGTGGGGTTAACACCGGGGAGCTGTTTTTT. Its protein is CASSFGGVNTGELFF.

This clonotype was detected ten times or more. V gene TRBV11-3 combines with J gene TRBJ2-1; TRBD2 might be the D (6 bases). V lost 0 bases, J lost 5 bases, and 11 bases lay in between. CDR3 size: 15 residues. CDR1 and CDR2 from the germline V gene are SGHNT and YENEEA. CDR3 in DNA: TGTGCCAGCAGCTTAGATCGGGGACTTCACAATGAGCAGTTCTTC. It specifies CASSLDRGLHNEQFF.

This clonotype has a count of ten or more. The chain uses TRBV4-3 and TRBJ1-4; D might be TRBD1 (6 bases). CDR3 size: 20 residues. V was pared by 1 base and J by 0 bases, with 21 bases between. In germline, CDR1 is LGHNA, CDR2 YSLEER. CDR3: CASSQGPSGGANPTNEKLFF. The CDR3, as DNA: TGCGCCAGCAGCCAAGGTCCTTCGGGGGGCGCAAATCCAACTAATGAAAAACTGTTTTTT.

This clonotype has a count of ten or more. This chain links TRBV12-3 or TRBV12-4 with TRBJ1-5; D ambiguous. CDR3 size: 13 residues. V was pared by 4 bases and J by 3 bases, with 7 bases between. The chain's CDR3 is CASSYTTNQPQHF. The CDR3 coding sequence is TGTGCCAGCAGTTACACAACCAATCAGCCCCAGCATTTT.

This rearrangement joins TRBV13 to TRBJ2-7; the match to TRBD2 covers 8 bases. The germline V gene has CDR1 PRHDT and CDR2 FYEKMQ (reference sequence). This CDR3 has 15 amino acids. Trimming removed 5 bases from V and 2 bases from J; junction bases left unmatched: 8. The CDR3 DNA is TGTGCCAGCAGCCGGTATAGCGGGGATACCTACGAGCAGTACTTC. Protein sequence: CASSRYSGDTYEQYF.

This clonotype was counted a few times. The CDR3 loop is CALTWASGKVLIYNEQFF. CDR3 bases: TGTGCCCTTACATGGGCTAGCGGGAAGGTCCTTATCTACAATGAGCAGTTCTTC. The genes are TRBV9 and TRBJ2-1; 9 nucleotides align to TRBD2. The CDR3 is made up of 18 amino acids. Trimming removed 10 bases from V and 3 bases from J; junction bases left unmatched: 20. Germline assignment: CDR1 SGDLS and CDR2 YYNGEE. Full variable domain (remainder filled in from reference TRBV9 and TRBJ2-1): DSGVTQTPKHLITATGQRVTLRCSPRSGDLSVYWYQQSLDQGLQFLIQYYNGEERAKGNILERFSAQQFPDLHSELNLSSLELGDSALYFCALTWASGKVLIYNEQFFGPGTRLTVL.

This clonotype was counted at least ten times. The CDR3 sequence is CASRNRAGDSPLHF. The DNA for the CDR3 is TGTGCCAGCAGGAACAGGGCTGGGGATTCACCCCTCCACTTT. V usage is TRBV6-4 and J usage is TRBJ1-6; the D gene is possibly TRBD1 (6 bases). V was shortened by 6 bases and J by 8 bases, with 14 bases between the two germline ends. The CDR3 is made up of 14 amino acids. Germline V gene lookup returns CDR1 MRHNA and CDR2 SNTAGT.

This clonotype was detected a few times. The rearrangement uses TRBV20-1 and TRBJ2-7; D might be TRBD1 or TRBD2, each matching 5 bases. Trimming stripped 5 bases from V and 2 bases from J, with 13 bases between. CDR1 DFQATT and CDR2 SNEGSKA come from the germline V gene (reference sequence). This CDR3 contains 13 residues. The chain's CDR3 is CSAWDGRTYEQYF. The CDR3 coding sequence is TGCAGTGCTTGGGACGGGCGGACCTACGAGCAGTACTTC.

This clonotype was seen ten or more times. The chain combines TRBV2 with TRBJ2-3, with D maybe TRBD1 (6 bases). Germline loops: CDR1 SNHLY, CDR2 FYNNEI. There are 14 residues in the CDR3. Trimming stripped 3 bases from V and 5 bases from J, with 12 bases between. The CDR3 region is CASSEGHLRDTQYF. The DNA of the CDR3 is TGTGCCAGCAGTGAGGGACACCTCAGAGATACGCAGTATTTT.

This clonotype was counted many times. The V call is TRBV5-1, the J call TRBJ2-1; no clear D. Germline CDR1 SGHRS, CDR2 YFSETQ. The V end was cut by 4 bases, the J end by 3 bases, with 14 bases between. CDR3 size: 15 residues. The CDR3 loop is CASSLTNMLYNEQFF. As DNA, the CDR3 is TGCGCCAGCAGCCTGACGAACATGCTCTACAATGAGCAGTTCTTC.

This clonotype was observed many times. The chain combines TRBV10-3 with TRBJ2-5; 8 positions match TRBD2. V shed 2 bases and J 5 bases; nucleotides not matched to a gene: 7. The CDR3 contains 15 residues. CDR1 is ENHRY, CDR2 SYGVKD, per germline. CDR3: CAISETGGPWETQYF. The DNA for the CDR3 is TGTGCCATCAGTGAGACGGGAGGGCCGTGGGAGACCCAGTACTTC.

This clonotype was recorded a few times. J is TRBJ2-3 and V is TRBV20-1, with 10 bases that match TRBD1. The CDR3 is 16 residues long. Germline assignment: CDR1 DFQATT and CDR2 SNEGSKA (reference sequence). V lost 6 bases, J lost 4 bases, and 13 bases stayed unmatched. In DNA form, the CDR3 reads TGCAGTGCCAGCACCGGGACAGGGGACGGCGCAGATACGCAGTATTTT. Translation gives CSASTGTGDGADTQYF.

In this sample, this clonotype turned up many times. The CDR3 sequence is CATSSYYITNTDTQYF. Written as DNA, the CDR3 is TGTGCCACCAGCAGTTATTATATCACCAACACAGATACGCAGTATTTT. The V gene is TRBV15, the J gene TRBJ2-3; D gene unclear. CDR1 and CDR2 (germline): LNHNV, YYDKDF (reference sequence). The CDR3 loop spans 16 amino acids. V lost 3 bases and J lost 2, with 15 bases in between. The whole variable domain, remainder taken from reference TRBV15 and TRBJ2-3, is DAMVIQNPRYQVTQFGKPVTLSCSQTLNHNVMYWYQQKSSQAPKLLFHYYDKDFNNEADTPDNFQSRRPNTSFCFLDIRSPGLGDTAMYLCATSSYYITNTDTQYFGPGTRLTVL.

At least ten counts were recorded for this clonotype. The chain has TRBV14 and TRBJ2-7; TRBD2 agrees at 13 bases. CDR3 length equals 15 residues. With V trimmed by 4 bases and J by 6 bases, 6 bases remained unmatched. Germline values: CDR1 SGHDN, CDR2 FVKESK. CDR3 DNA: TGTGCCAGCAGCCGCTTACTAGCGGGGGGGCCCGAGCAGTACTTC. Protein sequence: CASSRLLAGGPEQYF.

In its sample, this clonotype was seen many times. The V gene is TRBV6-2 or TRBV6-3, the J gene TRBJ2-7, with D hard to call. CDR3 length: 13 residues. Germline V gives CDR1 MNHEY, CDR2 SVGEGT. Trimming left V 6 bases short and J 3 bases short, with 12 bases between. The CDR3 region has the DNA TGTGCCAGCAGCCGGAATAAGGGCTACGAGCAGTACTTC. This translates into CASSRNKGYEQYF.

This clonotype was recorded at least ten times. This rearrangement joins TRBV6-1 to TRBJ1-5, with D uncertain. This CDR3 comprises 13 residues. CDR1 MNHNS and CDR2 SASEGT come from the germline V gene. Trimming stripped 3 bases from V and 7 bases from J, with 10 bases between. CDR3 coding DNA: TGTGCCAGCAGTGATTTTCAAGGGCAGCCCCAGCATTTT. Translating it yields CASSDFQGQPQHF.

This clonotype was counted ten times or more. The rearrangement joins TRBV20-1 to TRBJ2-3; D gene ambiguous. The germline CDR1 and CDR2 sequences are DFQATT and SNEGSKA (reference sequence). There are 12 residues in the CDR3. Trimming took off 6 bases at V and 8 bases at J, with 15 bases between the two ends. The CDR3 DNA is TGCAGTGCGGAACCTACCCGCTCTACGCAGTATTTT. Its protein product is CSAEPTRSTQYF.

The gene calls are TRBV7-2 and TRBJ2-2; D uncertain. Germline CDR1 reads SGHTA; CDR2 reads FQGNSA. The CDR3 covers 15 residues. V was pared by 5 bases and J by 4 bases, with 14 bases between. CDR3 loop: CASSNSRAPTGELFF. The CDR3 bases are TGTGCCAGCAGCAACAGTCGGGCGCCCACCGGGGAGCTGTTTTTT.

This clonotype has just a few counts. This rearrangement joins TRBV29-1 to TRBJ2-6; no definite D call. Per germline, CDR1 SQVTM and CDR2 ANQGSEA. V lost 3 bases and J 1 base, leaving 13 bases between the germline ends. This CDR3 is 16 amino acids long. The CDR3 coding sequence is TGCAGCGTTGACCTTATACCAATTTCTGGGGCCAACGTCCTGACTTTC. It codes for CSVDLIPISGANVLTF.

This clonotype was observed at least ten times. The V and J genes are TRBV7-9 and TRBJ1-5; 11 positions agree with TRBD1. Germline V CDR1 and CDR2: SEHNR, FQNEAQ (reference sequence). V gave up 5 bases and J gave up 5 bases; unmatched junction bases: 2. The CDR3 runs 14 residues. The CDR3 protein is CASSGDRGDQPQHF. CDR3 sequence (DNA): TGTGCCAGCAGCGGGGACAGGGGGGATCAGCCCCAGCATTTT.